These 22 T cell receptor beta chains were all obtained from the same sample, sequenced in a study of CD8 T cells in Susac syndrome. Random hexamers were used to reverse transcribe roughly 0.45 to 1 ug of RNA. TCRdb ran MiXCR on the immunoSEQ multiplex PCR reads and lists one entry per CDR3 protein. This sample has 100,000 to 150,000 distinct CDR3 sequences; about 95% occur once, and the top ten carry roughly 0.087%. Sample: CD4+ T cells from PBMCs. These receptors originate from a human donor in good health.

This rearrangement joins TRBV6-5 to TRBJ2-1; D is undetermined. Germline loops: CDR1 MNHEY, CDR2 SVGAGI. Trimming took 0 bases from V and 8 from J, leaving 14 bases between them. The CDR3 covers 15 residues. CDR3 bases: TGTGCCAGCAGTTACTCGATTGCGAAGACCCATGAGCAGTTCTTC. This codes for CASSYSIAKTHEQFF.

The J gene is TRBJ2-3, the V gene TRBV7-9; TRBD2 matches 9 bases. The germline CDR1 and CDR2 sequences are SEHNR and FQNEAQ (reference sequence). V lost 5 bases to trimming and J lost 0 bases; unmatched junction nucleotides: 3. The CDR3 runs to 15 residues. The CDR3 coding sequence is TGTGCCAGCAGCCATACTAGCGGGAGCACAGATACGCAGTATTTT. Protein product: CASSHTSGSTDTQYF.

This chain connects TRBV7-2 to TRBJ1-2, with 8 bases identical to TRBD1. Germline loops: CDR1 SGHTA, CDR2 FQGNSA. This CDR3 is built from 14 residues. V shed 5 bases and J 8 bases; nucleotides not matched to a gene: 10. As DNA, the CDR3 is TGTGCCAGCAGCCGGGACAGGACAGATCGCGGCTACACCTTC. Translation: CASSRDRTDRGYTF.

This clonotype has more than one count but fewer than ten. The chain has TRBV6-1 and TRBJ1-5; tentative D call: TRBD1 (6 bases). The germline V and J ends were trimmed by 5 bases and 3 bases, with 17 bases remaining between them. CDR1 and CDR2 from the germline V gene are MNHNS and SASEGT. CDR3 size: 16 residues. The CDR3 spells CASSRLATGINQPQHF. CDR3 nucleotide sequence: TGTGCCAGCAGTAGACTTGCGACAGGCATCAATCAGCCCCAGCATTTT.

The chain has TRBV3-1 and TRBJ2-3, with D uncertain. The V gene lost 3 bases and the J gene lost 0 bases, with 4 bases spanning the gap. Germline CDR1 and CDR2: LGHDT and YNNKEL (reference sequence). There are 13 residues in the CDR3. The CDR3 DNA reads TGTGCCAGCAGCCACCTTAGCACAGATACGCAGTATTTT. The encoded protein is CASSHLSTDTQYF.

The V gene is TRBV5-1, the J gene TRBJ2-7; 10 bases match TRBD1. CDR3 size: 15 residues. The trim removed 4 bases at V and 7 bases at J, leaving 11 bases unmatched. Germline CDR1 reads SGHRS; CDR2 reads YFSETQ. The CDR3 DNA reads TGCGCCAGCAGCGGAGGGACAGGGGCTCCCTGGGAGCAGTACTTC. It codes for CASSGGTGAPWEQYF.

The chain carries TRBV7-2 and TRBJ2-7, with D perhaps matching TRBD1 or TRBD2 (5 bases each). This CDR3 comprises 16 residues. Germline V gene sequence: CDR1 SGHTA, CDR2 FQGNSA. The V and J ends lost 6 bases and 5 bases respectively, with 23 bases between them. CDR3: CASSRFSSGTVDEQYF. For the CDR3, the DNA is TGTGCCAGCAGTCGTTTCAGTTCGGGGACGGTTGACGAGCAGTACTTC.

For the CDR3, the DNA is TGCAGTGCCAGATTGCGGGAACTGGGGTATGGCTACACCTTC. It specifies CSARLRELGYGYTF. J is TRBJ1-2 and V is TRBV20-1; D unclear. Trimming pared 6 bases from V and 5 bases from J, leaving 19 bases between. Germline V gene sequence: CDR1 DFQATT, CDR2 SNEGSKA (reference sequence). The CDR3 runs 14 residues.

The rearrangement joins TRBV7-9 to TRBJ2-3; 7 bases agree with TRBD1. The CDR3 is 15 residues long. Trimming took 5 bases from V and 7 from J; bases not matched to a gene: 12. Germline values: CDR1 SEHNR, CDR2 FQNEAQ (reference sequence). CDR3 coding DNA: TGTGCCAGCAGCCCCCCGACAGGGTCGGTTAATACGCAGTATTTT. This translates into CASSPPTGSVNTQYF.

The chain carries TRBV13 and TRBJ2-3; a weak D match, TRBD2 (7 bases). Germline V gives CDR1 PRHDT, CDR2 FYEKMQ (reference sequence). V lost 1 base and J lost 0, with 23 bases in between. CDR3 length equals 20 residues. The CDR3: CASSLEVPAPRGPSTDTQYF. CDR3 bases: TGTGCCAGCAGCTTAGAGGTGCCGGCGCCGCGGGGGCCTAGCACAGATACGCAGTATTTT.

The table lists this clonotype with a count of one. The chain carries TRBV21-1 and TRBJ1-5; the DNA was not compared with TRBD1, the D call given in the table. TRBV21-1 is a known pseudogene. The CDR3 has 19 amino acids. CDR3 DNA: TGTGCCAGCAGCCAAATCAGGCGGCAGGGGGCAAGGGAAGGTCAGCCCCAGCATTTT. Protein sequence: CASSQIRRQGAREGQPQHF.

The genes are TRBV20-1 and TRBJ2-7; 8 nucleotides line up with TRBD2. CDR3 size: 14 residues. V gave up 6 bases and J gave up 2 bases; unmatched junction bases: 9. Germline assignment: CDR1 DFQATT and CDR2 SNEGSKA (reference sequence). The CDR3 is CSAPRLALTYEQYF. In nucleotides, the CDR3 is TGCAGTGCACCTCGACTAGCGTTGACCTACGAGCAGTACTTC.

J is TRBJ2-2 and V is TRBV24-1; tentatively, D is TRBD1 (5 bases). Germline loops: CDR1 KGHDR, CDR2 SFDVKD. CDR3 size: 19 residues. The V and J ends lost 0 bases and 3 bases respectively, with 19 bases between them. The CDR3 loop is CATSDLYGTGKGDTGELFF. CDR3 nucleotides: TGTGCCACCAGTGATTTGTACGGCACAGGAAAAGGGGACACCGGGGAGCTGTTTTTT.

This chain connects TRBV6-2 or TRBV6-3 to TRBJ2-5, with D possibly TRBD2 on 6 matching bases. The CDR3 contains 16 residues. The ends were cut back, 2 bases at V and 4 bases at J, with 17 bases in the middle. Germline V gene data show CDR1 as MNHEY and CDR2 as SVGEGT. CDR3 DNA sequence: TGTGCCAGCAGTTACGGGGCGGGAAAAGGAAGAGAGACCCAGTACTTC. Amino acids: CASSYGAGKGRETQYF.

This clonotype was detected only once. The V call is TRBV18, the J call TRBJ2-5; D not certain. Germline CDR1 reads KGHSH; CDR2 reads LQKENI. The V end lost 3 bases, the J end lost 3 bases, and 8 bases lay between the germline ends. The CDR3 extends over 13 amino acids. The CDR3 loop reads CASSPWPEETQYF. The CDR3 nucleotides are TGTGCCAGCTCACCCTGGCCCGAAGAGACCCAGTACTTC.

The rearrangement joins TRBV3-1 to TRBJ2-2; D is ambiguous. The CDR3 is made up of 15 amino acids. CDR1 LGHDT and CDR2 YNNKEL come from the germline V gene (reference sequence). V lost 4 bases and J lost 0, with 9 bases in between. CDR3 nucleotide sequence: TGTGCCAGCAGCCCGACTCTAACGAACACCGGGGAGCTGTTTTTT. This gives the protein CASSPTLTNTGELFF.

This chain uses TRBV28 with TRBJ1-1, with D hard to call. The germline CDR1 and CDR2 sequences are MDHEN and SYDVKM. The germline V and J ends were trimmed by 4 bases and 1 base, with 7 bases remaining between them. The CDR3 contains 13 residues. CDR3 in DNA: TGTGCCAGCAGTTCCCGGACGAACACTGAAGCTTTCTTT. It is translated as CASSSRTNTEAFF.

The V and J genes are TRBV6-2 or TRBV6-3 and TRBJ1-1, with D perhaps matching TRBD1 (6 bases). This CDR3 spans 14 amino acids. Trimming shortened V by 2 bases and J by 1 base, and 8 bases separated the two germline ends. Per germline, CDR1 MNHEY and CDR2 SVGEGT. As DNA, the CDR3 is TGTGCCAGCAGTTACGGGGGACAGAACACTGAAGCTTTCTTT. Residues: CASSYGGQNTEAFF.

The chain links TRBV4-3 to TRBJ2-2; 8 nucleotides line up with TRBD2. After removal of 1 base from V and 5 bases from J, the junction contained 12 bases not matched to a gene. This CDR3 has 18 residues. The germline V gene encodes CDR1 LGHNA and CDR2 YSLEER. The CDR3 DNA reads as TGCGCCAGCAGCCAAGGAAATCTACGGGAGGGCCGGACCGGGGAGCTGTTTTTT. Encoded protein: CASSQGNLREGRTGELFF.

This chain uses TRBV6-6 with TRBJ1-2; 7 positions match TRBD1. The CDR3 is made up of 15 amino acids. Germline V gives CDR1 MNHNY, CDR2 SVGAGI (reference sequence). Germline trimming cut 3 bases from V and 2 bases from J; bases unmatched to any gene: 6. The CDR3 loop reads CASSYTGVVNYGYTF. The CDR3 DNA is TGTGCCAGCAGTTATACAGGGGTCGTCAACTATGGCTACACCTTC.

The chain carries TRBV7-2 and TRBJ1-2; D is unresolved. The V end lost 4 bases, the J end lost 8 bases, and 14 bases lay between the germline ends. The CDR3 length is 13 residues. CDR1 and CDR2 (germline): SGHTA, FQGNSA. The CDR3 nucleotides are TGTGCCAGCAGCTCCCGGGTATCGGAAGGCTACACCTTC. Its protein product is CASSSRVSEGYTF.

The chain uses TRBV5-1 and TRBJ1-2; no reliable D call. V dropped 0 bases and J dropped 2 bases, with 8 bases sitting between them. This CDR3 has 14 residues. Germline CDR1 reads SGHRS; CDR2 reads YFSETQ. CDR3 sequence reads: CASSLGQENYGYTF. The CDR3 DNA follows: TGCGCCAGCAGCTTGGGCCAGGAAAACTATGGCTACACCTTC.